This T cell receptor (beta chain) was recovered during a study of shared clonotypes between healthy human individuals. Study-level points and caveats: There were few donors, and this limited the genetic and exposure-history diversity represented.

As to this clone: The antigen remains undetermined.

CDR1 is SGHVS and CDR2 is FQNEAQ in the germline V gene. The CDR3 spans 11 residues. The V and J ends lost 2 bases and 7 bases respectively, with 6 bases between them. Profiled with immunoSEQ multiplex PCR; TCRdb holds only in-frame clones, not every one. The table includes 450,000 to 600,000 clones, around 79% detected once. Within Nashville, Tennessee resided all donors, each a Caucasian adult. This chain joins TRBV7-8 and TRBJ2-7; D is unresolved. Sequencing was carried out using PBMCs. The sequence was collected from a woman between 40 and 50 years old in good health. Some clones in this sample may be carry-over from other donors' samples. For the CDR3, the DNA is TGTGCCAGCAGCTTATCGGAGGAGCAGTACTTC. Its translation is CASSLSEEQYF.